The entry below describes one T cell receptor beta chain. No antigen is known for it. These data belong to a study of monozygotic twins with inflammatory bowel disease. UMIs were attached via template switching, each with a 6-nucleotide sample barcode. TCRdb re-called the 5' RACE reads and shows each CDR3 protein once, DNA omitted. The sample holds 93,000 or so distinct CDR3 sequences. Whole-study results and caveats: Possibly reflecting limited power, no difference in repertoire similarity was found between concordant and discordant twins.

Germline CDR1 and CDR2: SGHRS and YFSETQ. The CDR3 covers 14 residues. The clonotype was recovered from a human donor with ulcerative colitis or Crohn's disease, or a healthy co-twin of an affected twin (not recorded which). The source material was blood. The chain employs TRBV5-1 and TRBJ1-1; no DNA is available, so the TRBD1 call from TCRdb remains unchecked. The CDR3 reads CASSLEGGRTEAFF.